The T cell receptor (beta chain) described here comes from a study of OX40 agonist ivuxolimab in advanced cancers. At the level of the study: Patients were treated with intravenous ivuxolimab, dosed at 0.01 to 10 mg/kg and infused every 2 weeks.

Profiled with immunoSEQ multiplex PCR; TCRdb holds only in-frame clones, not every one. Among about 73,000 clones listed, about nine tenths were seen once. The CDR3 covers 16 residues. Looked up from germline, CDR1 is LGHNA and CDR2 is YNFKEQ. V gave up 0 bases and J gave up 1 base; unmatched junction bases: 1. The sample consisted of CD4+ or CD8+ T cells sorted from blood, taken in a trial of the OX40 agonist ivuxolimab. The receptor was isolated from an adult with an advanced solid tumor such as melanoma, head and neck, liver or kidney cancer. This chain links TRBV4-2 with TRBJ2-2; 8 nucleotides line up with TRBD2. CDR3 bases: TGTGCCAGCAGCCAAGACGCGGGAGGGAACACCGGGGAGCTGTTTTTT. Its protein is CASSQDAGGNTGELFF.